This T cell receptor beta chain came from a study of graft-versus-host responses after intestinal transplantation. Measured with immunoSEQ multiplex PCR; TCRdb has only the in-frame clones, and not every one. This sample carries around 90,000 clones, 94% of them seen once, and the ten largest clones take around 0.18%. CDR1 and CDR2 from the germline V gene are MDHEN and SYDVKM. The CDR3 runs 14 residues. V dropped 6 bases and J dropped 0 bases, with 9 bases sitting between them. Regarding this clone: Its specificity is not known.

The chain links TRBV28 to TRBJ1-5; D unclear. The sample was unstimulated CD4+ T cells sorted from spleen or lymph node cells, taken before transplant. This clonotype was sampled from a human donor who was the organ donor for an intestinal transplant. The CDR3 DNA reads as TGTGCCAGCAGCAGACTCTATAGCAATCAGCCCCAGCATTTT. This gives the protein CASSRLYSNQPQHF.